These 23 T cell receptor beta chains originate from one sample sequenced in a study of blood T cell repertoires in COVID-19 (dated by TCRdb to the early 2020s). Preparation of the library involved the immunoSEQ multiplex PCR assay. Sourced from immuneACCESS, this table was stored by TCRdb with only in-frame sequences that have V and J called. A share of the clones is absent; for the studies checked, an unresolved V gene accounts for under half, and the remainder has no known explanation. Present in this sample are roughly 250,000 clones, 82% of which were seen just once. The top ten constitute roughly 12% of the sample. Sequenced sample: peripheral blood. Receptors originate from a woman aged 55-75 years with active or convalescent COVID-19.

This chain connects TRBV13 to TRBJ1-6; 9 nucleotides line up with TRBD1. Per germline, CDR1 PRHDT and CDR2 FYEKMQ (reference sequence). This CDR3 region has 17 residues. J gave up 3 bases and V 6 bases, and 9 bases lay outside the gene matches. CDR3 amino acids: CASRQTGGAYYNSPLHF. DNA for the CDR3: TGTGCCAGCAGGCAAACAGGGGGCGCTTACTATAATTCACCCCTCCACTTT.

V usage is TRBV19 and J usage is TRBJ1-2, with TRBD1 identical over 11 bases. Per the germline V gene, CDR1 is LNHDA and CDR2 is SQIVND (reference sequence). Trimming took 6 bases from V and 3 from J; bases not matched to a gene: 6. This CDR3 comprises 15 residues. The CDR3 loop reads CASRDRGHRDYGYTF. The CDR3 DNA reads TGTGCCAGTAGGGACAGGGGGCACAGGGACTATGGCTACACCTTC.

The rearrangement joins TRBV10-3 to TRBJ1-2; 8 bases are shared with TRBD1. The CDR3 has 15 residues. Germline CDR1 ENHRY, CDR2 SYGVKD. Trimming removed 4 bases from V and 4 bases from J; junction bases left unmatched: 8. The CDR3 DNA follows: TGTGCCATCAGTGTCGCCGGACAGGGAATCTATGGCTACACCTTC. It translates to CAISVAGQGIYGYTF.

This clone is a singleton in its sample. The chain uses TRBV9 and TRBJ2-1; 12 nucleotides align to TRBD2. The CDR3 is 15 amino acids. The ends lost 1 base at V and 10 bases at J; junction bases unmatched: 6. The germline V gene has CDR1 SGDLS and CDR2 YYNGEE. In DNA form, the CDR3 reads TGTGCCAGCAGCGTATTCCCTAGCGGGGGGGCGGAGCAGTTCTTC. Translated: CASSVFPSGGAEQFF.

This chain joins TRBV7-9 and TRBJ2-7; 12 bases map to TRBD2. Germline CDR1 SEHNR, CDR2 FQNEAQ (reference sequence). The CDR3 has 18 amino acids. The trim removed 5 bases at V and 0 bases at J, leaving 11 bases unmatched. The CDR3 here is CASSRKLAGGPSSYEQYF. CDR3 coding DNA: TGTGCCAGCAGCCGCAAACTAGCGGGGGGTCCTAGCTCCTACGAGCAGTACTTC.

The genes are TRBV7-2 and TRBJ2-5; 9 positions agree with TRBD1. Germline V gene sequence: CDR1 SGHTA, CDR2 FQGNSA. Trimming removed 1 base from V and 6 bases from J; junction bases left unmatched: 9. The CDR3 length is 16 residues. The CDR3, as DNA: TGTGCCAGCAGCTTAGTTGAGACAGGGGGTCAAAAGACCCAGTACTTC. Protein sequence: CASSLVETGGQKTQYF.

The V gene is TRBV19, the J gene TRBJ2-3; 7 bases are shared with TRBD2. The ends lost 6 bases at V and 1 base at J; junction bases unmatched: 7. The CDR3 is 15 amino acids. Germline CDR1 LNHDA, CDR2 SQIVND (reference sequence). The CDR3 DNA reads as TGTGCCAGTAGCCCTGTGGCGGGGGGCACAGATACGCAGTATTTT. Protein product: CASSPVAGGTDTQYF. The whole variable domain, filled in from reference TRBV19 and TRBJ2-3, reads DGGITQSPKYLFRKEGQNVTLSCEQNLNHDAMYWYRQDPGQGLRLIYYSQIVNDFQKGDIAEGYSVSREKKESFPLTVTSAQKNPTAFYLCASSPVAGGTDTQYFGPGTRLTVL.

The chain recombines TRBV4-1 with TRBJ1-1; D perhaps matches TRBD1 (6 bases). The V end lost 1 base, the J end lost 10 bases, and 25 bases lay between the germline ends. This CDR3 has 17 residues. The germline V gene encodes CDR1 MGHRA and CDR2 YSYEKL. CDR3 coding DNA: TGCGCCAGCAGCCAAGGGCCAGGGGTTTTGTGGAGACTGGGAGCTTTCTTT. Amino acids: CASSQGPGVLWRLGAFF.

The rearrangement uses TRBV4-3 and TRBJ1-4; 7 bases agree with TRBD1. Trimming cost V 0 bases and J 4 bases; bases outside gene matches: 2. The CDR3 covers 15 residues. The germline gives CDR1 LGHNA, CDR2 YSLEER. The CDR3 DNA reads TGCGCCAGCAGCCAAGAGACAGGGATTAATGAAAAACTGTTTTTT. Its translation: CASSQETGINEKLFF.

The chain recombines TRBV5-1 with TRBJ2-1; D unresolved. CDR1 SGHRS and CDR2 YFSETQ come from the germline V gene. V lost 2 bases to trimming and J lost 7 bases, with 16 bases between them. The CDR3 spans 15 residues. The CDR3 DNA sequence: TGCGCCAGCAGCTTAAAGCCCCTACCCAATAATGAGCAGTTCTTC. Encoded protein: CASSLKPLPNNEQFF.

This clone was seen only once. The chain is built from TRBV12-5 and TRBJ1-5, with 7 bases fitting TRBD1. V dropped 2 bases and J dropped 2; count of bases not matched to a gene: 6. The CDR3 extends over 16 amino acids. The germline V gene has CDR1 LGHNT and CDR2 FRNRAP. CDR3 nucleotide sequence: TGTGCTAGTGGTTTGCCGAACAGGGGAGGCAATCAGCCCCAGCATTTT. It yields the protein CASGLPNRGGNQPQHF.

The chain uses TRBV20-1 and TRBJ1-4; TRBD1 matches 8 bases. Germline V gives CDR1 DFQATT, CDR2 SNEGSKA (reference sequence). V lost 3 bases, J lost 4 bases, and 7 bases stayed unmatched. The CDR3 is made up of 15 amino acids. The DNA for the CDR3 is TGCAGTGCTAGTGCAGGGGGCGTCGGTAATGAAAAACTGTTTTTT. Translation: CSASAGGVGNEKLFF.

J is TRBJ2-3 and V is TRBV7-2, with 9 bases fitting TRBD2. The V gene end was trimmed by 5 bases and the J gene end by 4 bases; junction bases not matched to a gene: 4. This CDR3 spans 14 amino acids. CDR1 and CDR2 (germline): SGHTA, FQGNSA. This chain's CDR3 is CASSEWTSADTQYF. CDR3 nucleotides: TGTGCCAGCAGCGAATGGACTAGCGCAGATACGCAGTATTTT.

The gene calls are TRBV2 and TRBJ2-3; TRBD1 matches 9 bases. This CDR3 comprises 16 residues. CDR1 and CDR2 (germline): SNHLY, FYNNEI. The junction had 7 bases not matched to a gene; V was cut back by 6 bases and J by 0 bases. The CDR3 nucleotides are TGTGCCAGCAGCCTAGGGACAGGGTTTAGCACAGATACGCAGTATTTT. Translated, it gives CASSLGTGFSTDTQYF.

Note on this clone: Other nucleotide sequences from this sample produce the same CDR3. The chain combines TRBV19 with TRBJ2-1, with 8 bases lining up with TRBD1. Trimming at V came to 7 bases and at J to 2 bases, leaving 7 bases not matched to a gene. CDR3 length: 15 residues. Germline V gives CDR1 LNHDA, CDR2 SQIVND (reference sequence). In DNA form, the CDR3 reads TGTGCCAGTACCCCCCCGGGACAGGCCTACAATGAGCAGTTCTTC. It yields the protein CASTPPGQAYNEQFF.

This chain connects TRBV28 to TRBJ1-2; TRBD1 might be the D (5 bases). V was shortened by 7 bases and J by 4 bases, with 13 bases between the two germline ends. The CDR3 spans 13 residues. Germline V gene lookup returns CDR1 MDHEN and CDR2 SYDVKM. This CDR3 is CASTLGQSYGYTF. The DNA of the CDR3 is TGTGCCAGCACCTTGGGGCAGTCCTATGGCTACACCTTC.

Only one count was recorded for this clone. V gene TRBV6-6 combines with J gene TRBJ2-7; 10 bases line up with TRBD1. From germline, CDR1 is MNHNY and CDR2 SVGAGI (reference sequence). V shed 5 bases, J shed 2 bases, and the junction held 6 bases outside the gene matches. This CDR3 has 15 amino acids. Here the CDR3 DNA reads TGTGCCAGCAGTGCGCCGGGACAGGGGACCTACGAGCAGTACTTC. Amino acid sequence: CASSAPGQGTYEQYF.

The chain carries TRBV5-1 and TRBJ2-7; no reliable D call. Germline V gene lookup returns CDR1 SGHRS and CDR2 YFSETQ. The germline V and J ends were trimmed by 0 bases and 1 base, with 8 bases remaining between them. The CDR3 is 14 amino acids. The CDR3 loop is CASSLGPPSYEQYF. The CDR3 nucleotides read TGCGCCAGCAGCTTGGGGCCACCTTCCTACGAGCAGTACTTC.

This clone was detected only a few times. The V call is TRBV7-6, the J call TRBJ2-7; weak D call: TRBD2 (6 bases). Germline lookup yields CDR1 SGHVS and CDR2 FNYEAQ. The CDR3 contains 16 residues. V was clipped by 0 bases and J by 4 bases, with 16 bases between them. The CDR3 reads CASSLAPGLTLYEQYF. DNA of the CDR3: TGTGCCAGCAGCTTAGCCCCGGGACTGACCCTATACGAGCAGTACTTC.

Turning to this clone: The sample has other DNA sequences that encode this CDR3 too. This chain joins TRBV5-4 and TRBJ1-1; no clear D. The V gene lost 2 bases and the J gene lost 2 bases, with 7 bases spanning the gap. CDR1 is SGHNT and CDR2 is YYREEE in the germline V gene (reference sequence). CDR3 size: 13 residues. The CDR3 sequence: CASSFRGNTEAFF. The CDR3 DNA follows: TGTGCCAGCAGCTTCCGGGGAAACACTGAAGCTTTCTTT. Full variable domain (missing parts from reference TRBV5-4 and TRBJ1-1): ETGVTQSPTHLIKTRGQQVTLRCSSQSGHNTVSWYQQALGQGPQFIFQYYREEENGRGNFPPRFSGLQFPNYSSELNVNALELDDSALYLCASSFRGNTEAFFGQGTRLTVV.

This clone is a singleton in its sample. The CDR3 DNA sequence: TGTGCCAGCAGCCAACCCCCGGGACTAGCGACAGATACGCAGTATTTT. Its protein is CASSQPPGLATDTQYF. The chain combines TRBV7-2 with TRBJ2-3; 10 bases agree with TRBD2. The CDR3 spans 16 residues. Trimming took 5 bases from V and 3 from J; bases not matched to a gene: 8. Germline V CDR1 and CDR2: SGHTA, FQGNSA.

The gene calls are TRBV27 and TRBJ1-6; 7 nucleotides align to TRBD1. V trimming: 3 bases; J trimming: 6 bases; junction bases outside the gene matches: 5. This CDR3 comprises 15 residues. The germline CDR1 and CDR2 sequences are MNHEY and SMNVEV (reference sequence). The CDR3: CASSFAQGVNSPLHF. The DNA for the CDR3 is TGTGCCAGCAGTTTCGCGCAGGGGGTTAATTCACCCCTCCACTTT.

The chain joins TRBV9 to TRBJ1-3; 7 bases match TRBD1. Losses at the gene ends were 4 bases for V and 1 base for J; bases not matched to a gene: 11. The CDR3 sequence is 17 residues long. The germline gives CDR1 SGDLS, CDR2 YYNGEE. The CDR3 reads CASSYLGQGDSGNTIYF. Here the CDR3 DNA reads TGTGCCAGCAGCTATCTGGGGCAGGGGGATTCTGGAAACACCATATATTTT.